This TCR beta chain comes out of a study of cytomegalovirus exposure and HLA in healthy donors. Study findings and constraints: First-cohort TCR clusters tended to co-occur in the roughly 130 validation repertoires, a later analysis found.

A remark on this clone: Its antigen remains unknown.

Profiling relied on immunoSEQ multiplex PCR, and the TCRdb table lists in-frame clones only, not all of them. This sample carries hundreds of thousands of clones, over 80% of them seen once, and the ten largest clones take more than 13%. The CDR3 is made up of 15 amino acids. Germline CDR1 GTSNPN, CDR2 SVGIG (reference sequence). Trimming left V 5 bases short and J 3 bases short, with 16 bases between. This chain uses TRBV30 with TRBJ2-2; TRBD1 is a possible D gene (6 bases). The source is a woman in her twenties or thirties in good health and CMV-seropositive. Sequencing was done on a sample of PBMCs. CDR3 nucleotide sequence: TGTGCCTGGGGCCACACAGGGATGGACACCGGGGAGCTGTTTTTT. Protein: CAWGHTGMDTGELFF.